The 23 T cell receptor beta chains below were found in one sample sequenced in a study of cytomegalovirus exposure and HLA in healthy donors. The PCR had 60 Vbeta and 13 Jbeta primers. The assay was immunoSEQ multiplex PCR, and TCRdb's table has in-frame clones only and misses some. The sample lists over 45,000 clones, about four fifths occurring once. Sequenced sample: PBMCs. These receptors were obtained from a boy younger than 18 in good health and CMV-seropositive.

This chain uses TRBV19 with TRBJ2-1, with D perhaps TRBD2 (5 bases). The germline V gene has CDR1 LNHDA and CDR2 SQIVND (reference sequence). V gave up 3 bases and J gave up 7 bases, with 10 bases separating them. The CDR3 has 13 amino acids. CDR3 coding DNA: TGTGCCAGTAGTATCGGAGGATTGAATGAGCAGTTCTTC. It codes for CASSIGGLNEQFF.

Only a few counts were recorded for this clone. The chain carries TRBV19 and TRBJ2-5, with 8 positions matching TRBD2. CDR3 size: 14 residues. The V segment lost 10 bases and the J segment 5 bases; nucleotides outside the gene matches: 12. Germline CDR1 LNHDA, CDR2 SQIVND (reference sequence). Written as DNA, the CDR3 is TGTGCCACTCAACCCGGGGGGGAGGGGGAGACCCAGTACTTC. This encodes CATQPGGEGETQYF.

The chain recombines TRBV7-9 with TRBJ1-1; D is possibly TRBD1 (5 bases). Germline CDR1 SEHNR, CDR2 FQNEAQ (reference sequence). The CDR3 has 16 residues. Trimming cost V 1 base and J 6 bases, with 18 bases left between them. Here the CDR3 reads CASSLEGATSSPEAFF. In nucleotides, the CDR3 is TGTGCCAGCAGCTTAGAAGGGGCAACGTCCAGCCCTGAAGCTTTCTTT.

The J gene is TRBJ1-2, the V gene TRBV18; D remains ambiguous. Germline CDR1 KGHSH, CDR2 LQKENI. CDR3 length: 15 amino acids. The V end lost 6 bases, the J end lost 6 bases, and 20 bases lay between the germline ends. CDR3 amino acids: CASSRSMTENHGYTF. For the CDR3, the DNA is TGTGCCAGCTCGCGATCTATGACGGAGAACCATGGCTACACCTTC.

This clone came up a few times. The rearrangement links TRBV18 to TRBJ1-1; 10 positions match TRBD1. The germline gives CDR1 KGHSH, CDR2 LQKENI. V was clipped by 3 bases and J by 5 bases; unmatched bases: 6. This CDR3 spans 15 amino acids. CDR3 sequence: CASSPGTGALTEAFF. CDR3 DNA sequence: TGTGCCAGCTCACCCGGGACAGGGGCTCTTACTGAAGCTTTCTTT.

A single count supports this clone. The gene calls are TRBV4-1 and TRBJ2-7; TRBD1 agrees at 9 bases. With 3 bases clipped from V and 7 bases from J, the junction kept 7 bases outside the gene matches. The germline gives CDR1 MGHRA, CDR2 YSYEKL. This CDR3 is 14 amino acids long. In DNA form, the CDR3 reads TGCGCCAGCAGCCATGGACAGGGGTTGGGGGAGCAGTACTTC. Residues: CASSHGQGLGEQYF.

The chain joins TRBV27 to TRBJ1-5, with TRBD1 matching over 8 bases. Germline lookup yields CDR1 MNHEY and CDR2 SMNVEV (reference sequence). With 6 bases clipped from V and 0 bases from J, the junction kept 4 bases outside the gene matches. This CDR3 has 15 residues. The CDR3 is CASRYRGASNQPQHF. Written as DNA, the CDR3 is TGTGCCAGCAGATACAGGGGGGCTAGCAATCAGCCCCAGCATTTT.

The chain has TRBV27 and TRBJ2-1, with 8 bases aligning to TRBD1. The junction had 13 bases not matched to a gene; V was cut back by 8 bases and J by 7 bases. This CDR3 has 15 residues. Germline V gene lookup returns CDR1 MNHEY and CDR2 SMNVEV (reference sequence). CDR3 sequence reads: CASGQGASNWNEQFF. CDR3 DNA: TGTGCCAGCGGTCAGGGGGCCTCAAACTGGAATGAGCAGTTCTTC.

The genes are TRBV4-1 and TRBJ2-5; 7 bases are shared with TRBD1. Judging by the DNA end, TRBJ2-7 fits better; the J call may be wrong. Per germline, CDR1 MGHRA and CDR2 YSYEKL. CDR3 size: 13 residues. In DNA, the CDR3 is TGCGCCAGCAGCCGGGGACAGACCTACGAGCAGTACTTC. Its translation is CASSRGQTYEQYF.

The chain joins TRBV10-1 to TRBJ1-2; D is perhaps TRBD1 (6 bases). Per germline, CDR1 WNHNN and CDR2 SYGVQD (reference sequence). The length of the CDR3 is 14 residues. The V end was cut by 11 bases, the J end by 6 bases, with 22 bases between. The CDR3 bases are TGCGCCGGAAGCGGACAGCCGGGGTGGGATGGCTACACCTTC. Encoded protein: CAGSGQPGWDGYTF.

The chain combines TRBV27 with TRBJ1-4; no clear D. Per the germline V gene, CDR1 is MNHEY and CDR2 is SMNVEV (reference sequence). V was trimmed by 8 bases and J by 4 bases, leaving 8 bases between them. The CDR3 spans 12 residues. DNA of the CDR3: TGTGCCAGCTGGGGAGGTAATGAAAAACTGTTTTTT. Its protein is CASWGGNEKLFF.

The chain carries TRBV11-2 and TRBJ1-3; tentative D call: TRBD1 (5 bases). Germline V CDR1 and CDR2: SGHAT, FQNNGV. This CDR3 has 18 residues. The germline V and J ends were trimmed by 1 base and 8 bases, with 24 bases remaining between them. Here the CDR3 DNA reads TGTGCCAGCAGCTTAGGGGTCGGGCGGGACGGAGGACGATACACCATATATTTT. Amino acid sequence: CASSLGVGRDGGRYTIYF.

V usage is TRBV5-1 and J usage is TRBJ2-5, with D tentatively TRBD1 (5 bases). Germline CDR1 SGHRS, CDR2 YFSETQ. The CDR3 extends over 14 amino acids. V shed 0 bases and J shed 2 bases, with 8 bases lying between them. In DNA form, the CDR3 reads TGCGCCAGCAGCTTGGTCCCAGGGCAAGAGACCCAGTACTTC. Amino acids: CASSLVPGQETQYF.

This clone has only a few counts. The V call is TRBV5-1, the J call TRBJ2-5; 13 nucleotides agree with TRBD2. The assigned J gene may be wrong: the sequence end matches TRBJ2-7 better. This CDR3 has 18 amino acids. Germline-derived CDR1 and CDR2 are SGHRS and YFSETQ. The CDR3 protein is CASSLTSGGANFVDEQYF. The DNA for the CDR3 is TGCGCCAGCAGCCTTACTAGCGGGGGGGCTAATTTCGTCGACGAGCAGTACTTC.

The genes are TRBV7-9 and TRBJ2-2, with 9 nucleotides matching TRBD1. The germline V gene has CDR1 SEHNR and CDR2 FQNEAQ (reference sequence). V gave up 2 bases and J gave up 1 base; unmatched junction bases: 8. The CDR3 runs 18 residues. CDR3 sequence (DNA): TGTGCCAGCAGCTTAAAGGACAGGGGTCCGGAGAACACCGGGGAGCTGTTTTTT. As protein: CASSLKDRGPENTGELFF.

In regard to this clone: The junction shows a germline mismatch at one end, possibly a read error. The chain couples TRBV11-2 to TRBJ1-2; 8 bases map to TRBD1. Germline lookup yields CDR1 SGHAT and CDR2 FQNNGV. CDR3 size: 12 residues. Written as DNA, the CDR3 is TGTGCCAGCAGCCCAGGGGGCGCTTTCCTTCTCTTC. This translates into CASSPGGAFLLF.

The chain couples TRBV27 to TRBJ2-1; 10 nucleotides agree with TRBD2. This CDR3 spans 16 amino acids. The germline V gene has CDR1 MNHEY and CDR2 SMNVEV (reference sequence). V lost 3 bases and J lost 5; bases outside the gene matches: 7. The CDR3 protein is CASSLLSGGSHNEQFF. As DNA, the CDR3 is TGTGCCAGCAGTTTGCTTAGCGGGGGGTCCCACAATGAGCAGTTCTTC.

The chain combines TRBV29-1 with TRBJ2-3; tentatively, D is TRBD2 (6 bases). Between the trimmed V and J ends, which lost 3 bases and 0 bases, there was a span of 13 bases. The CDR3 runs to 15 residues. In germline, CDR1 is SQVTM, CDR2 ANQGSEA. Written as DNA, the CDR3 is TGCAGCGTTGATACATATAGCGGTAGCACAGATACGCAGTATTTT. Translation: CSVDTYSGSTDTQYF.

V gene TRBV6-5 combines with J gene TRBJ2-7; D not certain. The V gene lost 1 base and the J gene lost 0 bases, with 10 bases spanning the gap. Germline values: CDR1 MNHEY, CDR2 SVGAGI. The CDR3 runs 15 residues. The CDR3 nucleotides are TGTGCCAGCAGTTACTTCCTGGGCAGCTCCTACGAGCAGTACTTC. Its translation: CASSYFLGSSYEQYF.

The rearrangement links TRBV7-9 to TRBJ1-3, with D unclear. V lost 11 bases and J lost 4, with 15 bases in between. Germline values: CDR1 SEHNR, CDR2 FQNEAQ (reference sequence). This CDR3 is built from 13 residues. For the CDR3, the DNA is TGTGCCCACGCTCCGAGGGCAGGAAACACCATATATTTT. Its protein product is CAHAPRAGNTIYF.

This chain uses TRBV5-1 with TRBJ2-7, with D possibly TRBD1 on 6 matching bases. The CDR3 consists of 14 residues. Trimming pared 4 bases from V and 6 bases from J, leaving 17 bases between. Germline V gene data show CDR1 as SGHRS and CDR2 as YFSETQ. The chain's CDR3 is CASSRAGTLAEQYF. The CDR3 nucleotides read TGCGCCAGCAGCAGGGCCGGGACATTGGCCGAGCAGTACTTC.

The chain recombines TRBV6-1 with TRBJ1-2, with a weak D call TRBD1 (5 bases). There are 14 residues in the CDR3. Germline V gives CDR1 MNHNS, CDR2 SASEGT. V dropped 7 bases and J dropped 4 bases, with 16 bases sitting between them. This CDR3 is CASIKRGGAYGYTF. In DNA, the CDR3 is TGTGCCAGCATCAAAAGAGGAGGGGCCTATGGCTACACCTTC.

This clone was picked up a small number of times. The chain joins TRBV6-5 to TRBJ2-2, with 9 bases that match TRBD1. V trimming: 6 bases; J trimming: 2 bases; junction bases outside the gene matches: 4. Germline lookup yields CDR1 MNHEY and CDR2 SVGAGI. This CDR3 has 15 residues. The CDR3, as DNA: TGTGCCAGCAGCGAGGGACAGGGAAACACCGGGGAGCTGTTTTTT. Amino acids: CASSEGQGNTGELFF.